The 24 T cell receptor beta chains below come from one sample, sequenced in a study of identical twins. TCRdb reprocessed the 5' RACE reads with MiXCR, giving one entry per CDR3 protein. The data hold 1.5 million to 2 million distinct CDR3 sequences, with about 31% observed a single time. The sequencing sample was made of cord blood. The receptor set was obtained from a newborn girl in good health.

The chain uses TRBV3-1 and TRBJ1-1, with unresolved D. The CDR3 is 16 residues long. Germline CDR1 LGHDT, CDR2 YNNKEL (reference sequence). The ends were cut back, 0 bases at V and 0 bases at J, with 11 bases in the middle. The CDR3 loop reads CASSQDRISMNTEAFF. The CDR3 region has the DNA TGTGCCAGCAGCCAAGATAGGATCTCCATGAACACTGAAGCTTTCTTT.

Comments on this clonotype: This clone may be a read error of a much larger clone one base away. Written as DNA, the CDR3 is TGTGCCAGCAGCTTAGGGGGGGCAGGATTAGCCAAAAACATTCAGTACTTC. It translates to CASSLGGAGLAKNIQYF. This rearrangement joins TRBV7-2 to TRBJ2-4; either TRBD1 or TRBD2 may supply D (6 bases each). Germline CDR1 and CDR2: SGHTA and FQGNSA. The CDR3 is made up of 17 amino acids. The V and J ends lost 1 base and 0 bases respectively, with 13 bases between them.

V usage is TRBV29-1 and J usage is TRBJ2-5, with D possibly matching TRBD1 (5 bases). The CDR3 loop spans 14 amino acids. Trimming took off 4 bases at V and 11 bases at J, with 23 bases between the two ends. Germline assignment: CDR1 SQVTM and CDR2 ANQGSEA. CDR3 nucleotides: TGCAGCGTTGCCTCAGGGTTAGGATACAATGAGCAGTACTTC. Protein: CSVASGLGYNEQYF.

The CDR3 reads CASSGAGTGKNIQYF. The CDR3 DNA is TGTGCCAGCAGTGGAGCGGGAACTGGCAAAAACATTCAGTACTTC. The genes are TRBV9 and TRBJ2-4; 7 nucleotides align to TRBD2. The trim removed 5 bases at V and 3 bases at J, leaving 8 bases unmatched. This CDR3 contains 15 residues. Germline V gives CDR1 SGDLS, CDR2 YYNGEE.

The chain joins TRBV2 to TRBJ1-1; D gene uncertain. This CDR3 region has 14 residues. Trimming took off 3 bases at V and 2 bases at J, with 10 bases between the two ends. CDR1 is SNHLY, CDR2 FYNNEI, per germline. The CDR3 region is CASSDRATNTEAFF. DNA for the CDR3: TGTGCCAGCAGTGACCGGGCCACCAACACTGAAGCTTTCTTT.

The chain joins TRBV20-1 to TRBJ1-1; D is unclear. Per germline, CDR1 DFQATT and CDR2 SNEGSKA (reference sequence). V lost 1 base to trimming and J lost 1 base, with 7 bases between them. The CDR3 totals 13 residues. CDR3 nucleotides: TGCAGTGCTAGAGGGTATCCGAACACTGAAGCTTTCTTT. Protein product: CSARGYPNTEAFF.

The chain is built from TRBV21-1 and TRBJ1-1; the table's D gene call, TRBD1, was not cross checked with the DNA. TRBV21-1 is described as a pseudogene. There are 16 residues in the CDR3. This chain's CDR3 is CASSKVTGTANTEAFF. The CDR3 coding sequence is TGTGCCAGCAGCAAAGTCACCGGGACAGCAAACACTGAAGCTTTCTTT.

This clonotype was detected only a few times. This sequence joins TRBV10-2 and TRBJ2-3; 7 bases agree with TRBD2. There are 14 residues in the CDR3. The germline gives CDR1 WSHSY, CDR2 SAAADI. V lost 4 bases to trimming and J lost 1 base; unmatched junction nucleotides: 2. The CDR3 sequence: CASSGGGGTDTQYF. The DNA of the CDR3 is TGCGCCAGCAGTGGCGGGGGAGGCACAGATACGCAGTATTTT.

This rearrangement joins TRBV29-1 to TRBJ2-1, with D unclear. The germline V gene encodes CDR1 SQVTM and CDR2 ANQGSEA. This CDR3 contains 15 residues. Trimming took 7 bases from V and 4 from J, leaving 20 bases between them. DNA for the CDR3: TGCAGCGGATATAAGCGCCTTAATCGGTACAATGAGCAGTTCTTC. Translating it yields CSGYKRLNRYNEQFF.

On this clonotype itself: The germline gene is not matched at one end of the junction; a read error may be the cause. The chain employs TRBV28 and TRBJ2-7, with D perhaps TRBD1 (6 bases). The CDR3 covers 20 residues. Germline CDR1 reads MDHEN; CDR2 reads SYDVKM. The CDR3: CASSLWTDTRVRGSSYEQYF. The DNA for the CDR3 is TGTGCCAGCAGCTTATGGACGGACACCAGGGTGAGGGGGTCCTCCTACGAGCAGTACTTC. Looking up the rest from reference TRBV28 and TRBJ2-7 gives the full variable domain: DVKVTQSSRYLVKRTGEKVFLECVQDMDHENMFWYRQDPGLGLRLIYFSYDVKMKEKGDIPEGYSVSREKKERFSLILESASTNQTSMYLCASSLWTDTRVRGSSYEQYFGPGTRLTVT.

V is TRBV15 and J is TRBJ1-1, with D unresolved. V was shortened by 5 bases and J by 0 bases, with 13 bases between the two germline ends. The CDR3 consists of 15 residues. Germline V gives CDR1 LNHNV, CDR2 YYDKDF (reference sequence). The CDR3 DNA reads TGTGCCACCAGCGTTTGGCCCTGGGTGAACACTGAAGCTTTCTTT. This sequence encodes CATSVWPWVNTEAFF.

This clonotype occurred a few times. The chain couples TRBV2 to TRBJ2-7; 13 positions agree with TRBD2. The trim removed 6 bases at V and 7 bases at J, leaving 12 bases unmatched. The CDR3 has 16 amino acids. Germline CDR1 SNHLY, CDR2 FYNNEI. CDR3 sequence: CASSAGTSGMYNEQYF. The CDR3, as DNA: TGTGCCAGCAGCGCAGGGACTAGCGGGATGTACAATGAGCAGTACTTC.

This clonotype came up a few times. The chain employs TRBV20-1 and TRBJ1-2, with D possibly matching TRBD1 (6 bases). CDR1 is DFQATT and CDR2 is SNEGSKA in the germline V gene (reference sequence). The CDR3 is made up of 15 amino acids. The germline V and J ends were trimmed by 0 bases and 4 bases, with 15 bases remaining between them. CDR3 amino acids: CSARDSYRDFYGYTF. CDR3 nucleotide sequence: TGCAGTGCTAGAGATTCATACAGGGATTTCTATGGCTACACCTTC.

The gene calls are TRBV3-1 and TRBJ1-5; possible D gene TRBD1, 5 bases. The CDR3 is made up of 14 amino acids. Germline V lookup: CDR1 LGHDT, CDR2 YNNKEL (reference sequence). Trimming took off 5 bases at V and 3 bases at J, with 11 bases between the two ends. CDR3 coding DNA: TGTGCCAGCAGCATGGGGGTTATCAATCAGCCCCAGCATTTT. This sequence encodes CASSMGVINQPQHF.

The V and J genes are TRBV6-1 and TRBJ1-2; D uncertain. Germline CDR1 reads MNHNS; CDR2 reads SASEGT. CDR3 size: 12 residues. Trimming removed 8 bases from V and 2 bases from J, with 9 bases in between. Written as DNA, the CDR3 is TGTGCCAGCGTGGATCGGAACTATGGCTACACCTTC. This encodes CASVDRNYGYTF.

This clonotype was detected only a few times. This chain joins TRBV10-3 and TRBJ2-3, with 11 bases fitting TRBD2. V was pared by 0 bases and J by 4 bases, with 0 bases of the junction left unmatched. Germline V lookup: CDR1 ENHRY, CDR2 SYGVKD. This CDR3 spans 15 amino acids. CDR3 sequence (DNA): TGTGCCATCAGTGAGTCTAGCGGGGGGGCAGATACGCAGTATTTT. The encoded protein is CAISESSGGADTQYF.

The chain is built from TRBV6-5 and TRBJ2-7; a possible D gene is TRBD1 (5 bases). This CDR3 has 14 residues. Germline V CDR1 and CDR2: MNHEY, SVGAGI. Trimming removed 2 bases at V and 7 bases at J, with 15 bases between. The CDR3 region is CASSYRDSYNEQYF. CDR3 sequence (DNA): TGTGCCAGCAGTTACCGAGACAGCTACAATGAGCAGTACTTC.

The V gene is TRBV25-1, the J gene TRBJ2-5; 8 bases match TRBD1. Germline trimming cut 1 base from V and 5 bases from J; bases unmatched to any gene: 15. This CDR3 is built from 18 residues. Per the germline V gene, CDR1 is MGHDK and CDR2 is SYGVNS. Written as DNA, the CDR3 is TGTGCCAGCAGTGAATTATCGAGGGGGACAGGCGACGAGGAGACCCAGTACTTC. Translating it yields CASSELSRGTGDEETQYF.

The rearrangement joins TRBV5-1 to TRBJ2-1; either TRBD1 or TRBD2 may fit D (5 bases each). With 4 bases removed from V and 13 bases from J, the gap between germline ends came to 18 bases. This CDR3 has 13 residues. Germline CDR1 reads SGHRS; CDR2 reads YFSETQ. The DNA of the CDR3 is TGCGCCAGCAGCATCCGGGACGCCTACGTTCAGTTCTTC. It is translated as CASSIRDAYVQFF.

This clonotype was counted a few times. The chain links TRBV2 to TRBJ2-1; D remains unclear. The ends were cut back, 7 bases at V and 8 bases at J, with 12 bases in the middle. Germline assignment: CDR1 SNHLY and CDR2 FYNNEI. The CDR3 sequence is 12 residues long. The CDR3 is CASNGFLHEQFF. The CDR3 DNA reads as TGTGCCAGCAATGGTTTCCTACATGAGCAGTTCTTC. Full variable domain (rest looked up from reference TRBV2 and TRBJ2-1): EPEVTQTPSHQVTQMGQEVILRCVPISNHLYFYWYRQILGQKVEFLVSFYNNEISEKSEIFDDQFSVERPDGSNFTLKIRSTKLEDSAMYFCASNGFLHEQFFGPGTRLTVL.

This chain connects TRBV2 to TRBJ2-3; 10 bases match TRBD1. The ends lost 6 bases at V and 4 bases at J; junction bases unmatched: 7. The CDR3 has 15 amino acids. The germline gives CDR1 SNHLY, CDR2 FYNNEI. Here the CDR3 reads CASSLDRGRADTQYF. CDR3 DNA: TGTGCCAGCAGCCTCGACAGGGGGCGGGCAGATACGCAGTATTTT.

V is TRBV18 and J is TRBJ2-5; no definite D call. V gave up 1 base and J gave up 3 bases, with 6 bases separating them. Germline V gene data show CDR1 as KGHSH and CDR2 as LQKENI. The CDR3 contains 13 residues. CDR3 sequence: CASSPQFEETQYF. The DNA for the CDR3 is TGTGCCAGCTCACCACAGTTCGAAGAGACCCAGTACTTC.

The table lists this clonotype with a few counts. V and J are TRBV5-1 and TRBJ2-7; 11 positions match TRBD2. CDR3 size: 14 residues. J lost 5 bases, V lost 4 bases, and 5 bases had no gene match. The germline gives CDR1 SGHRS, CDR2 YFSETQ. The CDR3 spells CASSPGTSGHEQYF. In DNA form, the CDR3 reads TGCGCCAGCAGCCCCGGGACTAGCGGCCACGAGCAGTACTTC.

As for this clonotype: A read error is possible here, since a much larger clone lies one base away. The V gene is TRBV4-1, the J gene TRBJ1-5; D ambiguous. Trimming pared 1 base from V and 5 bases from J, leaving 12 bases between. The CDR3 extends over 15 amino acids. The V gene's germline CDR1 is MGHRA and CDR2 YSYEKL. CDR3: CASSQVVAAHQPQHF. CDR3 DNA: TGCGCCAGCAGCCAAGTTGTGGCAGCCCATCAGCCCCAGCATTTT.